These 29 T cell receptor beta chains share one sample of origin, sequenced in a study of cytomegalovirus exposure and HLA in healthy donors. Primers included in the PCR were 60 Vbeta and 13 Jbeta primers. Clones were sequenced by immunoSEQ multiplex PCR, and TCRdb holds only the in-frame ones, with some missing. The table shows 50,000 or so clones, with around 62% occurring only once. Sequences were obtained from PBMCs. These receptors all stem from a human donor in good health.

The rearrangement links TRBV27 to TRBJ1-2; 9 positions agree with TRBD1. Germline-derived CDR1 and CDR2 are MNHEY and SMNVEV (reference sequence). The CDR3 sequence is 14 residues long. Losses at the gene ends were 6 bases for V and 6 bases for J; bases not matched to a gene: 8. DNA of the CDR3: TGTGCCAGCAGATTACAGGGGGCGAAACATGGCTACACCTTC. Amino acids: CASRLQGAKHGYTF.

The V call is TRBV6-5, the J call TRBJ1-2, with D unresolved. Trimming pared 7 bases from V and 0 bases from J, leaving 12 bases between. From germline, CDR1 is MNHEY and CDR2 SVGAGI. The CDR3 contains 14 residues. Here the CDR3 reads CASKRTVANYGYTF. CDR3 coding DNA: TGTGCCAGCAAAAGGACTGTAGCTAACTATGGCTACACCTTC.

This chain links TRBV30 with TRBJ1-3; D might be TRBD1 (5 bases). Germline V CDR1 and CDR2: GTSNPN, SVGIG (reference sequence). Trimming stripped 3 bases from V and 2 bases from J, with 14 bases between. CDR3 size: 15 residues. CDR3 sequence reads: CAWRDQGLAGNTIYF. In DNA form, the CDR3 reads TGTGCCTGGAGAGATCAGGGCCTCGCTGGAAACACCATATATTTT.

This sequence joins TRBV30 and TRBJ1-5, with 9 bases identical to TRBD1. The CDR3 runs 15 residues. The V segment lost 0 bases and the J segment 6 bases; nucleotides outside the gene matches: 6. CDR1 and CDR2 (germline): GTSNPN, SVGIG (reference sequence). In DNA form, the CDR3 reads TGTGCCTGGAGTGTTGGGGGACAGGGACTTCAGCCCCAGCATTTT. Translated: CAWSVGGQGLQPQHF.

The chain uses TRBV7-9 and TRBJ2-2; 8 bases match TRBD1. The trim removed 5 bases at V and 3 bases at J, leaving 5 bases unmatched. The CDR3 contains 15 residues. Germline lookup yields CDR1 SEHNR and CDR2 FQNEAQ (reference sequence). Written as DNA, the CDR3 is TGTGCCAGCAGCCAGGGGGCGCGGGACACCGGGGAGCTGTTTTTT. This gives the protein CASSQGARDTGELFF.

The genes are TRBV6-5 and TRBJ1-3, with D unclear. The length of the CDR3 is 16 residues. CDR1 and CDR2 (germline): MNHEY, SVGAGI. The V end lost 2 bases, the J end lost 0 bases, and 11 bases lay between the germline ends. CDR3 bases: TGTGCCAGCAGTTACGCCCCGGTTAGCTCTGGAAACACCATATATTTT. Its protein is CASSYAPVSSGNTIYF.

This clone has only a few counts. The genes are TRBV11-3 and TRBJ2-5, with D tentatively TRBD2 (5 bases). Germline V gene data show CDR1 as SGHNT and CDR2 as YENEEA. Deletions cut 1 base from V and 3 bases from J, with 15 bases between. The CDR3 consists of 16 residues. The CDR3 DNA follows: TGTGCCAGCAGCTTAGGTGGAGGTGCCCGAAAAGAGACCCAGTACTTC. Protein: CASSLGGGARKETQYF.

V usage is TRBV5-1 and J usage is TRBJ1-4; TRBD1 matches 9 bases. V gave up 4 bases and J gave up 8 bases; unmatched junction bases: 6. The CDR3 has 14 residues. Germline assignment: CDR1 SGHRS and CDR2 YFSETQ. Here the CDR3 DNA reads TGCGCCAGCAGCCGGGGACAGGGACGAGAAAAACTGTTTTTT. It specifies CASSRGQGREKLFF.

The chain links TRBV5-6 to TRBJ1-4; TRBD1 might be the D (5 bases). The length of the CDR3 is 14 residues. Trimming took off 4 bases at V and 6 bases at J, with 13 bases between the two ends. CDR1 is SGHDT, CDR2 YYEEEE, per germline. The CDR3 sequence: CASSPTRRDEKLFF. DNA of the CDR3: TGTGCCAGCAGCCCCACGCGCAGGGATGAAAAACTGTTTTTT.

This clone has only a few counts. This chain uses TRBV5-1 with TRBJ2-5, with 14 bases that match TRBD2. J was trimmed by 4 bases and V by 2 bases; bases with no gene match: 1. This CDR3 is built from 15 residues. Germline V lookup: CDR1 SGHRS, CDR2 YFSETQ. CDR3 residues: CASSFGLAGGETQYF. The DNA of the CDR3 is TGCGCCAGCAGCTTCGGACTAGCGGGGGGAGAGACCCAGTACTTC.

The chain employs TRBV11-3 and TRBJ2-2; 7 positions match TRBD2. After removal of 1 base from V and 3 bases from J, the junction contained 8 bases not matched to a gene. This CDR3 is 17 amino acids long. Germline V gene sequence: CDR1 SGHNT, CDR2 YENEEA. In DNA, the CDR3 is TGTGCCAGCAGCTTAGGAGGGGCTAGCGGATACACCGGGGAGCTGTTTTTT. It codes for CASSLGGASGYTGELFF.

The J gene is TRBJ1-3, the V gene TRBV4-1, with a weak D call TRBD1 (5 bases). CDR1 is MGHRA and CDR2 is YSYEKL in the germline V gene. Deletions cut 0 bases from V and 0 bases from J, with 9 bases between. The CDR3 has 16 amino acids. CDR3 bases: TGCGCCAGCAGCCAAGAACCAGGGCCCTCTGGAAACACCATATATTTT. It encodes CASSQEPGPSGNTIYF.

This clone came up a few times. The genes are TRBV19 and TRBJ2-1, with D perhaps TRBD2 (5 bases). Trimming cost V 1 base and J 5 bases, with 15 bases left between them. The CDR3 has 16 residues. Germline V gives CDR1 LNHDA, CDR2 SQIVND (reference sequence). Written as DNA, the CDR3 is TGTGCCAGTAGTATAGGACGCCTCACGAGGGACAATGAGCAGTTCTTC. Translated: CASSIGRLTRDNEQFF.

V usage is TRBV2 and J usage is TRBJ1-1, with D possibly matching TRBD1 (6 bases). Germline V gene data show CDR1 as SNHLY and CDR2 as FYNNEI. The V end was cut by 1 base, the J end by 3 bases, with 6 bases between. CDR3 length: 13 amino acids. This chain's CDR3 is CASSEGQDTEAFF. DNA for the CDR3: TGTGCCAGCAGTGAAGGACAGGACACTGAAGCTTTCTTT.

The chain recombines TRBV5-6 with TRBJ1-2; 10 positions match TRBD1. The J segment lost 13 bases and the V segment lost 3 bases, leaving 9 bases of the junction unmatched. The CDR3 contains 13 residues. Germline CDR1 reads SGHDT; CDR2 reads YYEEEE. CDR3 DNA sequence: TGTGCCAGCAGCTCCCCGGGACAGGGGAGAAGCACCTTC. Its protein product is CASSSPGQGRSTF.

The gene calls are TRBV30 and TRBJ1-2, with TRBD1 as a possible D gene (5 bases). Germline CDR1 reads GTSNPN; CDR2 reads SVGIG (reference sequence). The CDR3 extends over 11 amino acids. V lost 0 bases and J 7 bases, leaving 6 bases between the germline ends. Here the CDR3 DNA reads TGTGCCTGGAGTGTTCAGGGTGGCTACACCTTC. Protein sequence: CAWSVQGGYTF.

A few counts support this clone. V gene TRBV5-1 combines with J gene TRBJ2-2; possibly TRBD1 for D (6 bases). The germline V gene has CDR1 SGHRS and CDR2 YFSETQ. This CDR3 region has 15 residues. Trimming shortened V by 2 bases and J by 5 bases, and 13 bases separated the two germline ends. In DNA form, the CDR3 reads TGCGCCAGCAGCTTTGCCAAGGGACAAACCGGGGAGCTGTTTTTT. It codes for CASSFAKGQTGELFF.

This sequence joins TRBV13 and TRBJ2-6; D is perhaps TRBD2 (7 bases). V was shortened by 5 bases and J by 0 bases, with 23 bases between the two germline ends. CDR1 is PRHDT, CDR2 FYEKMQ, per germline (reference sequence). The CDR3 is made up of 20 amino acids. The chain's CDR3 is CASSRPRGGGQGSGANVLTF. CDR3 DNA: TGTGCCAGCAGCCGACCACGTGGGGGGGGGCAGGGCTCTGGGGCCAACGTCCTGACTTTC.

This clone was found a few times. This chain uses TRBV9 with TRBJ2-1, with 12 bases fitting TRBD2. The CDR3 covers 14 residues. Germline V CDR1 and CDR2: SGDLS, YYNGEE. J gave up 7 bases and V 1 base, and 0 bases lay outside the gene matches. The CDR3 protein is CASSVLAGGNEQFF. Here the CDR3 DNA reads TGTGCCAGCAGCGTACTAGCGGGGGGGAATGAGCAGTTCTTC.

This clone came up a few times. The gene calls are TRBV4-2 and TRBJ1-2; possible D gene TRBD1, 6 bases. In germline, CDR1 is LGHNA, CDR2 YNFKEQ. There are 17 residues in the CDR3. Trimming pared 0 bases from V and 4 bases from J, leaving 18 bases between. Here the CDR3 reads CASSQDAGVGVGYGYTF. The DNA for the CDR3 is TGTGCCAGCAGCCAAGATGCAGGGGTTGGAGTTGGCTATGGCTACACCTTC.

This clone was counted a few times. The rearrangement uses TRBV7-8 and TRBJ2-3, with TRBD2 identical over 10 bases. The V and J ends lost 3 bases and 4 bases, in that order; junction bases with no gene match: 4. In germline, CDR1 is SGHVS, CDR2 FQNEAQ. This CDR3 region has 15 residues. Here the CDR3 DNA reads TGTGCCAGCAGCTTCAGCGGGGGGGCCTCAGATACGCAGTATTTT. The encoded protein is CASSFSGGASDTQYF.

The chain recombines TRBV5-6 with TRBJ2-7; D is perhaps TRBD1 (6 bases). Germline V gene lookup returns CDR1 SGHDT and CDR2 YYEEEE. Trimming pared 0 bases from V and 5 bases from J, leaving 12 bases between. The CDR3 runs 14 residues. In DNA form, the CDR3 reads TGTGCCAGCAGCTTGGTTGGGGGCCCGGACGAGCAGTACTTC. It specifies CASSLVGGPDEQYF.

V is TRBV28 and J is TRBJ1-1; D gene uncertain. V was clipped by 5 bases and J by 6 bases, with 16 bases between them. The CDR3 length is 14 residues. CDR1 and CDR2 (germline): MDHEN, SYDVKM. Written as DNA, the CDR3 is TGTGCCAGCAGTCCCGCCGGAGGGAGGGCTGAAGCTTTCTTT. Protein: CASSPAGGRAEAFF.

This chain uses TRBV14 with TRBJ1-6; D is ambiguous. The length of the CDR3 is 16 residues. Germline CDR1 is SGHDN and CDR2 is FVKESK. The V and J ends lost 1 base and 6 bases respectively, with 13 bases between them. DNA for the CDR3: TGTGCCAGCAGCCAAGTGGGCAGATCGATTAATTCACCCCTCCACTTT. As protein: CASSQVGRSINSPLHF. Full variable domain (outside the CDR3, taken from reference TRBV14 and TRBJ1-6): EAGVTQFPSHSVIEKGQTVTLRCDPISGHDNLYWYRRVMGKEIKFLLHFVKESKQDESGMPNNRFLAERTGGTYSTLKVQPAELEDSGVYFCASSQVGRSINSPLHFGNGTRLTVT.

J is TRBJ2-6 and V is TRBV7-3, with D possibly TRBD1 on 5 matching bases. The CDR3 loop spans 15 amino acids. Germline V gives CDR1 SGHTA, CDR2 FQGTGA. Trimming stripped 1 base from V and 2 bases from J, with 6 bases between. CDR3 nucleotides: TGTGCCAGCAGCTTAAAAGGGGCTGGGGCCAACGTCCTGACTTTC. Its protein is CASSLKGAGANVLTF.

The rearrangement uses TRBV6-5 and TRBJ1-4, with a possible D match to TRBD1 (5 bases). From germline, CDR1 is MNHEY and CDR2 SVGAGI. V shed 8 bases and J shed 7 bases, with 11 bases lying between them. This CDR3 comprises 12 residues. The CDR3 loop is CASRAGGEKLFF. DNA for the CDR3: TGTGCCAGCCGTGCGGGGGGTGAAAAACTGTTTTTT.

The CDR3, as DNA: TGTGCCAGCAGCGTAGCCCTGGAGTTGGGGGCCACTGAAGCTTTCTTT. Protein: CASSVALELGATEAFF. V gene TRBV9 combines with J gene TRBJ1-1; the D gene is possibly TRBD1 (6 bases). Per the germline V gene, CDR1 is SGDLS and CDR2 is YYNGEE. CDR3 length: 16 amino acids. V lost 0 bases to trimming and J lost 4 bases, with 16 bases between them.

This clone was counted only a few times. The chain uses TRBV11-2 and TRBJ2-1; 9 bases align to TRBD1. Germline values: CDR1 SGHAT, CDR2 FQNNGV. After removal of 5 bases from V and 9 bases from J, the junction contained 11 bases not matched to a gene. This CDR3 is built from 15 residues. The CDR3 bases are TGTGCCAGCAGCGTTGACGACAGGGGGTCATTTGAGCAGTTCTTC. Its translation: CASSVDDRGSFEQFF.

This clone was detected only a few times. This chain connects TRBV7-2 to TRBJ2-7, with D possibly TRBD2 on 6 matching bases. The CDR3 contains 13 residues. Germline-derived CDR1 and CDR2 are SGHTA and FQGNSA. Trimming pared 1 base from V and 6 bases from J, leaving 10 bases between. CDR3 in amino acids: CASSLVEGVEQYF. CDR3 bases: TGTGCCAGCAGCTTAGTGGAGGGAGTCGAGCAGTACTTC.